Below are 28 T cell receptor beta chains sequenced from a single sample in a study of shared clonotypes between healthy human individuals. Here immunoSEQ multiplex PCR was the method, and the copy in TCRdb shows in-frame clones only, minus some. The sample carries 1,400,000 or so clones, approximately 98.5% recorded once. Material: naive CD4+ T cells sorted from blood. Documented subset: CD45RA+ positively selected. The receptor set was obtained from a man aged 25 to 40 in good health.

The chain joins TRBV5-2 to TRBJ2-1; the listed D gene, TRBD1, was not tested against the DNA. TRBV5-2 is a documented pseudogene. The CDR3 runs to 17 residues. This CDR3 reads CASSQDDRQGFYNEQFF. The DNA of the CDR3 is TGCGCCAGCAGCCAAGATGACAGGCAGGGGTTCTACAATGAGCAGTTCTTC.

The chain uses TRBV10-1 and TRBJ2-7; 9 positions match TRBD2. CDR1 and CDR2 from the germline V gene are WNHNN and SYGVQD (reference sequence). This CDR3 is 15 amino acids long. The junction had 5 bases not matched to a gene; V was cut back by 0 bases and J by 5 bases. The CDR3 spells CASSESAGGPDEQYF. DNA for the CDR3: TGCGCCAGCAGTGAGTCGGCGGGAGGGCCCGACGAGCAGTACTTC.

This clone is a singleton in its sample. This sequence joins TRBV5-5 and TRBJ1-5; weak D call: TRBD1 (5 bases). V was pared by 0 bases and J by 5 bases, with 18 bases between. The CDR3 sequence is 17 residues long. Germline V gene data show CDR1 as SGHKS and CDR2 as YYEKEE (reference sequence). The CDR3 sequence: CASSLGGTVSSDQPQHF. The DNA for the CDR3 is TGTGCCAGCAGCTTGGGGGGGACGGTCAGTTCCGATCAGCCCCAGCATTTT.

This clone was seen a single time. This CDR3 reads CASSYPSGRGWTGELFF. The CDR3 region has the DNA TGTGCCAGCAGCTACCCCAGCGGGAGAGGGTGGACCGGGGAGCTGTTTTTT. The chain links TRBV11-2 to TRBJ2-2; TRBD2 agrees at 8 bases. CDR3 size: 17 residues. Germline trimming cut 4 bases from V and 5 bases from J; bases unmatched to any gene: 12. CDR1 is SGHAT, CDR2 FQNNGV, per germline.

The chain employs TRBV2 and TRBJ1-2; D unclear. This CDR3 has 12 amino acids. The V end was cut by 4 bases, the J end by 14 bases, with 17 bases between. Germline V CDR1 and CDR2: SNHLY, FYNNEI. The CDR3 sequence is CASSAPDTVATF. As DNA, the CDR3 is TGTGCCAGCAGTGCCCCCGACACAGTTGCGACCTTC.

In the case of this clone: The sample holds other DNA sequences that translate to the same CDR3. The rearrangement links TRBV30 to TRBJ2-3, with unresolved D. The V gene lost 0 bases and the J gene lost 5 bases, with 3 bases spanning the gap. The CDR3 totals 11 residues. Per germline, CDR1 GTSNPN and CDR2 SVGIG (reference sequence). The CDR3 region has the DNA TGTGCCTGGAGTGTTGGAGATACGCAGTATTTT. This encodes CAWSVGDTQYF.

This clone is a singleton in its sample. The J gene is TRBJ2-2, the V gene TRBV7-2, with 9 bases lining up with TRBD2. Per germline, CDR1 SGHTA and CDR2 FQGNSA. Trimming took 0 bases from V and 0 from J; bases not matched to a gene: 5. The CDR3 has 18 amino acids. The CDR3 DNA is TGTGCCAGCAGCTTAGCCATTAGCGGGAGAGCGAACACCGGGGAGCTGTTTTTT. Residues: CASSLAISGRANTGELFF.

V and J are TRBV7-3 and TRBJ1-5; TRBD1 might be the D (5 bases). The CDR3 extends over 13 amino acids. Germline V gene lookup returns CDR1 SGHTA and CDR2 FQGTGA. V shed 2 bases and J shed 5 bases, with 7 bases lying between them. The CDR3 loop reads CASSLYRHQPQHF. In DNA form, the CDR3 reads TGTGCCAGCAGCTTATACAGGCATCAGCCCCAGCATTTT.

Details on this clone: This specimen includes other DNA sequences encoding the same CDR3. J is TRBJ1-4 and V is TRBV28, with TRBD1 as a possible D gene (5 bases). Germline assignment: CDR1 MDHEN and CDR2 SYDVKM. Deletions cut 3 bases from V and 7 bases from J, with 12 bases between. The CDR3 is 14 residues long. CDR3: CASSFRQGFEKLFF. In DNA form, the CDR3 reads TGTGCCAGCAGTTTCCGCCAGGGATTTGAAAAACTGTTTTTT.

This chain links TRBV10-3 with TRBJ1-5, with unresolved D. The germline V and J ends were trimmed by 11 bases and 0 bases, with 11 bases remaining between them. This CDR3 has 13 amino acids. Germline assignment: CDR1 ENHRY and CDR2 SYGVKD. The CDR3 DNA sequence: TGTGCCGTATCGCAAGATAGCAATCAGCCCCAGCATTTT. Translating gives CAVSQDSNQPQHF.

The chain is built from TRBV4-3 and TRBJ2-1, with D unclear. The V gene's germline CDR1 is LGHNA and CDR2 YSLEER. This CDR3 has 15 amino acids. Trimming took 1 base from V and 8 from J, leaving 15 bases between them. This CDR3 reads CASSQGPLLKDEQFF. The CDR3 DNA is TGCGCCAGCAGCCAAGGCCCCCTCCTGAAGGATGAGCAGTTCTTC.

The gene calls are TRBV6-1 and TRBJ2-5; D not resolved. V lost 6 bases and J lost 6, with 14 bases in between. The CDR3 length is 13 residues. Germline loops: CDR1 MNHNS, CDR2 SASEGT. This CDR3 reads CASSASGGQTQYF. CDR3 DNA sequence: TGTGCCAGCAGCGCCTCGGGTGGACAGACCCAGTACTTC.

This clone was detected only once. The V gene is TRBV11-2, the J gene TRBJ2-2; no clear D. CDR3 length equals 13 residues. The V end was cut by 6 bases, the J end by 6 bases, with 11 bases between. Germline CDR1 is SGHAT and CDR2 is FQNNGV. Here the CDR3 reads CASSSQLAGELFF. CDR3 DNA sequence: TGTGCCAGCAGTTCCCAGTTGGCCGGGGAGCTGTTTTTT.

The chain's CDR3 is CASSGLVSWEQFF. The CDR3 DNA reads as TGCGCCAGCAGTGGACTAGTCAGTTGGGAGCAGTTCTTC. The chain carries TRBV10-2 and TRBJ2-1; possible D gene TRBD2, 6 bases. The CDR3 extends over 13 amino acids. Trimming removed 4 bases from V and 10 bases from J, with 14 bases in between. Germline CDR1 and CDR2: WSHSY and SAAADI.

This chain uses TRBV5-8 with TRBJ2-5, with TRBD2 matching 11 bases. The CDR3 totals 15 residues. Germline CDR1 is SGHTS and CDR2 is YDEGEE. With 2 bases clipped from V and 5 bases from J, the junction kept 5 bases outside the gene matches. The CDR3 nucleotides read TGTGCCAGCAGCTTCCGACTAGCGGGAAAGGAGACCCAGTACTTC. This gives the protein CASSFRLAGKETQYF. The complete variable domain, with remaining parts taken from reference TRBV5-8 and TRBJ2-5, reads EAGVTQSPTHLIKTRGQQATLRCSPISGHTSVYWYQQALGLGLQFLLWYDEGEERNRGNFPPRFSGRQFPNYSSELNVNALELEDSALYLCASSFRLAGKETQYFGPGTRLLVL.

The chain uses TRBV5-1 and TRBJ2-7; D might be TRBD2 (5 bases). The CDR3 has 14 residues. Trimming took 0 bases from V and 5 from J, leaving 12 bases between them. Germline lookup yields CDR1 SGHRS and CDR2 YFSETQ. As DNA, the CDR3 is TGCGCCAGCAGCTTGGAGCCCGGGGTCGACGAGCAGTACTTC. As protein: CASSLEPGVDEQYF.

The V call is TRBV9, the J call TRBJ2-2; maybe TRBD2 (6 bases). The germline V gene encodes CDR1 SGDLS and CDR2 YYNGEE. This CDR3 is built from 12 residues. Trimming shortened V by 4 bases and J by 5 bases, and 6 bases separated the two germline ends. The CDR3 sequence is CASSLATGELFF. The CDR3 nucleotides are TGTGCCAGCAGCCTAGCGACCGGGGAGCTGTTTTTT.

CDR3 DNA sequence: TGTGCCAGCAGTTTATTGGGCAAAAGGGGTATGGATACGCAGTATTTT. It codes for CASSLLGKRGMDTQYF. The chain recombines TRBV27 with TRBJ2-3; D is perhaps TRBD1 (5 bases). This CDR3 is built from 16 residues. Germline assignment: CDR1 MNHEY and CDR2 SMNVEV (reference sequence). Trimming removed 1 base at V and 6 bases at J, with 17 bases between.

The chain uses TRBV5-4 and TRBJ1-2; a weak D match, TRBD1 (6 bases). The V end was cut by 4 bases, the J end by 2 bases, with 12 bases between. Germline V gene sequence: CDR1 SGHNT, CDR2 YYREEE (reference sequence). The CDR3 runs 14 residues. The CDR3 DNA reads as TGTGCCAGCAGCCCCGGGACAACCAACTATGGCTACACCTTC. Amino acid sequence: CASSPGTTNYGYTF. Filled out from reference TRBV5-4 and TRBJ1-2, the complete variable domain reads ETGVTQSPTHLIKTRGQQVTLRCSSQSGHNTVSWYQQALGQGPQFIFQYYREEENGRGNFPPRFSGLQFPNYSSELNVNALELDDSALYLCASSPGTTNYGYTFGSGTRLTVV.

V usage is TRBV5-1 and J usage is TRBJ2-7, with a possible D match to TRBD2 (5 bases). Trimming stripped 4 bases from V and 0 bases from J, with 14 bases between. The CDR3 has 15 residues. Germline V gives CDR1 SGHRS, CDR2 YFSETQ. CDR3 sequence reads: CASSPGPSGSYEQYF. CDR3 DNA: TGCGCCAGCAGCCCGGGCCCCAGCGGCTCCTACGAGCAGTACTTC.

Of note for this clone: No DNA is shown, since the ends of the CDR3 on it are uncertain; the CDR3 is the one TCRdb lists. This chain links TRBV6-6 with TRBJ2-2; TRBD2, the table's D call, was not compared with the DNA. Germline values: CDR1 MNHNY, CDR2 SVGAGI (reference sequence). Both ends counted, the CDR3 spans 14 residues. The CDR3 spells CASSGTRTAGSCFF.

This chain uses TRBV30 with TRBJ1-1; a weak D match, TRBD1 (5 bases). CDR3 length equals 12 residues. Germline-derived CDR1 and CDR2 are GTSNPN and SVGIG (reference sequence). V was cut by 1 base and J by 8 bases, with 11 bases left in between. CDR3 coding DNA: TGTGCCTGGAGTGAAAGGGGTTACGAAGCTTTCTTT. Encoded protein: CAWSERGYEAFF.

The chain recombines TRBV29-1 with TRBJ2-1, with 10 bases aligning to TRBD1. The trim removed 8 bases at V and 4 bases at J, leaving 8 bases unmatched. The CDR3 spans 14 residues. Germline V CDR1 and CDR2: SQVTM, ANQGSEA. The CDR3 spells CSSRQGAIYNEQFF. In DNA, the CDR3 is TGCAGCTCGAGACAGGGGGCGATATACAATGAGCAGTTCTTC.

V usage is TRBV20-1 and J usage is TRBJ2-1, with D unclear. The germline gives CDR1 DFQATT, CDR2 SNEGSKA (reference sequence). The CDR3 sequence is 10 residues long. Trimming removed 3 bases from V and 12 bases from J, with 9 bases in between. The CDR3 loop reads CSARGTRQFF. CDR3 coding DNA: TGCAGTGCTAGGGGTACAAGGCAGTTCTTC.

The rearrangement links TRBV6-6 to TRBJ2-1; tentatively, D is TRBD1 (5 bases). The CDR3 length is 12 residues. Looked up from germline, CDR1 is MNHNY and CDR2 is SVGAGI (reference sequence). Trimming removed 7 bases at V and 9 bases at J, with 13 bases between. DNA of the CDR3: TGTGCCAGCATGAAGGGGCAGTTTGAGCAGTTCTTC. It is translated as CASMKGQFEQFF.

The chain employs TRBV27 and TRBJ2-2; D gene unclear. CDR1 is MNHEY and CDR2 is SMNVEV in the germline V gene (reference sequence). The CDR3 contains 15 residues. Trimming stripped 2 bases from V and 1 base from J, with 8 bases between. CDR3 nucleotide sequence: TGTGCCAGCAGTTTAGTAGTTGGGAACACCGGGGAGCTGTTTTTT. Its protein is CASSLVVGNTGELFF.

CDR3 bases: TGTGCCAGTAGTACGACGCTGCAACCTGAAAAACTGTTTTTT. This gives the protein CASSTTLQPEKLFF. The V call is TRBV19, the J call TRBJ1-4; D is ambiguous. CDR1 LNHDA and CDR2 SQIVND come from the germline V gene (reference sequence). This CDR3 comprises 14 residues. Trimming took 4 bases from V and 7 from J, leaving 13 bases between them.

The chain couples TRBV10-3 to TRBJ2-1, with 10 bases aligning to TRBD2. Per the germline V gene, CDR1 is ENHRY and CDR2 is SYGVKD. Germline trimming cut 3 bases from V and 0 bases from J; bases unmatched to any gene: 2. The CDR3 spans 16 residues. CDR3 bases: TGTGCCATCAGTGATCGGACTAGCGGCTCCTACAATGAGCAGTTCTTC. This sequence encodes CAISDRTSGSYNEQFF.